One sample yielded the 20 T cell receptor beta chains listed below, sequenced in a study of cytomegalovirus exposure and HLA in healthy donors. PCR was performed using 60 Vbeta and 13 Jbeta primers. Data came from immunoSEQ multiplex PCR; TCRdb stores just in-frame clones and leaves some out. The sample includes 130,000 or so clones, 70% to 75% of them seen just once. The sequenced material came from PBMCs. These receptors originate from a man in his thirties or forties in good health and CMV-seronegative.

The chain links TRBV15 to TRBJ2-1; 7 bases map to TRBD1. V shed 6 bases and J 6 bases; nucleotides not matched to a gene: 8. CDR1 and CDR2 (germline): LNHNV, YYDKDF (reference sequence). The length of the CDR3 is 14 residues. CDR3 DNA sequence: TGTGCCACCAGTGACAGGGTGTTCCTCAATGAGCAGTTCTTC. Its protein is CATSDRVFLNEQFF.

This clone was detected only once. The chain recombines TRBV6-1 with TRBJ2-2, with D possibly TRBD2 on 5 matching bases. The CDR3 covers 16 residues. CDR1 is MNHNS, CDR2 SASEGT, per germline. Trimming removed 2 bases at V and 0 bases at J, with 10 bases between. In nucleotides, the CDR3 is TGTGCCAGCAGTGAATTTAGGACTCCGAACACCGGGGAGCTGTTTTTT. Translating it yields CASSEFRTPNTGELFF.

V usage is TRBV6-5 and J usage is TRBJ1-6; D is undetermined. There are 13 residues in the CDR3. The V end was cut by 2 bases, the J end by 7 bases, with 6 bases between. Germline CDR1 MNHEY, CDR2 SVGAGI. DNA for the CDR3: TGTGCCAGCAGTTACCCCGGGAATTCACCCCTCCACTTT. This sequence encodes CASSYPGNSPLHF.

The rearrangement links TRBV9 to TRBJ2-7; D is possibly TRBD2 (5 bases). This CDR3 contains 15 residues. From germline, CDR1 is SGDLS and CDR2 YYNGEE. The V gene lost 0 bases and the J gene lost 3 bases, with 13 bases spanning the gap. Here the CDR3 DNA reads TGTGCCAGCAGCGTAGATGAGGGAGCCTTCTACGAGCAGTACTTC. Residues: CASSVDEGAFYEQYF.

This clone has only a few counts. The chain carries TRBV28 and TRBJ1-4, with TRBD1 as a possible D gene (5 bases). Germline CDR1 reads MDHEN; CDR2 reads SYDVKM. Trimming shortened V by 2 bases and J by 10 bases, and 17 bases separated the two germline ends. CDR3 length: 15 amino acids. The CDR3 protein is CASSLVSTLGGKLFF. As DNA, the CDR3 is TGTGCCAGCAGTTTAGTATCAACTCTGGGGGGAAAACTGTTTTTT.

V is TRBV27 and J is TRBJ2-1; D remains unclear. The V gene lost 5 bases and the J gene lost 4 bases, with 6 bases spanning the gap. Germline V gives CDR1 MNHEY, CDR2 SMNVEV (reference sequence). The CDR3 spans 12 residues. CDR3 residues: CASSNSYNEQFF. The CDR3 DNA reads as TGTGCCAGCAGTAATAGTTACAATGAGCAGTTCTTC.

The chain combines TRBV7-2 with TRBJ1-2, with 8 bases that match TRBD1. Germline trimming cut 6 bases from V and 6 bases from J; bases unmatched to any gene: 9. The CDR3 consists of 14 residues. CDR1 and CDR2 from the germline V gene are SGHTA and FQGNSA. CDR3 sequence: CASRPEIQGDGYTF. Here the CDR3 DNA reads TGTGCCAGCAGGCCTGAGATACAGGGGGATGGCTACACCTTC.

V gene TRBV27 combines with J gene TRBJ1-2; TRBD1 is a possible D gene (5 bases). CDR3 size: 14 residues. Trimming left V 3 bases short and J 6 bases short, with 14 bases between. The germline CDR1 and CDR2 sequences are MNHEY and SMNVEV (reference sequence). Here the CDR3 reads CASSFILGGDGYTF. Written as DNA, the CDR3 is TGTGCCAGCAGTTTCATTCTAGGAGGGGATGGCTACACCTTC.

The V gene is TRBV30, the J gene TRBJ2-2; the match to TRBD1 covers 7 bases. This CDR3 contains 14 residues. The V gene's germline CDR1 is GTSNPN and CDR2 SVGIG (reference sequence). With V trimmed by 7 bases and J by 3 bases, 8 bases remained unmatched. The CDR3 region has the DNA TGTGCCTACACAGGGGCAGCGTACACCGGGGAGCTGTTTTTT. It encodes CAYTGAAYTGELFF.

The J gene is TRBJ2-7, the V gene TRBV4-2; 9 bases fit TRBD1. Trimming took 6 bases from V and 4 from J; bases not matched to a gene: 7. This CDR3 contains 14 residues. Germline CDR1 is LGHNA and CDR2 is YNFKEQ. The CDR3 loop is CASSKTGGYYEQYF. The CDR3 region has the DNA TGTGCCAGCAGTAAGACAGGGGGTTATTACGAGCAGTACTTC.

This clone was recorded a few times. This sequence joins TRBV4-1 and TRBJ1-3; no firm D call. Trimming took off 0 bases at V and 1 base at J, with 10 bases between the two ends. CDR1 is MGHRA and CDR2 is YSYEKL in the germline V gene. CDR3 size: 16 residues. CDR3 sequence (DNA): TGCGCCAGCAGCCAAGATCCTCCCGTGTCTGGAAACACCATATATTTT. Residues: CASSQDPPVSGNTIYF.

The rearrangement joins TRBV27 to TRBJ1-1; 9 positions agree with TRBD1. The CDR3 contains 15 residues. The trim removed 3 bases at V and 9 bases at J, leaving 11 bases unmatched. The germline V gene encodes CDR1 MNHEY and CDR2 SMNVEV (reference sequence). This chain's CDR3 is CASSFLPGQGLKAFF. DNA of the CDR3: TGTGCCAGCAGTTTCCTGCCTGGACAGGGGCTCAAAGCTTTCTTT.

The chain has TRBV29-1 and TRBJ1-1; D is unclear. Per the germline V gene, CDR1 is SQVTM and CDR2 is ANQGSEA. CDR3 size: 9 residues. The CDR3 DNA follows: TGCACCGCCGGTACTGAAGCTTTCTTT. This codes for CTAGTEAFF.

DNA for the CDR3: TGTGCCAGCAGCGTAGAGGGGTCAGCGACGTACGAGCAGTACTTC. Protein: CASSVEGSATYEQYF. The chain carries TRBV9 and TRBJ2-7; D perhaps matches TRBD1 (5 bases). The CDR3 loop spans 15 amino acids. Per the germline V gene, CDR1 is SGDLS and CDR2 is YYNGEE. The ends were cut back, 0 bases at V and 4 bases at J, with 14 bases in the middle.

This clone was seen a few times. A junction boundary mismatches the germline segment, possibly from a read error. In the same sample, other DNA sequences code for this CDR3. The J gene is TRBJ2-3, the V gene TRBV4-2, with 7 nucleotides matching TRBD2. In germline, CDR1 is LGHNA, CDR2 YNFKEQ. The CDR3 contains 19 residues. CDR3 DNA sequence: TGTGCCAGCAGCCAAGATGCCGGGACTATGCCCCCCCACACAGACACGCAGTATTTT. Translating it yields CASSQDAGTMPPHTDTQYF.

Only a few counts were recorded for this clone. This sequence joins TRBV6-5 and TRBJ1-2; D gene ambiguous. CDR1 is MNHEY and CDR2 is SVGAGI in the germline V gene. The CDR3 consists of 15 residues. Trimming pared 0 bases from V and 3 bases from J, leaving 11 bases between. Here the CDR3 DNA reads TGTGCCAGCAGTTACTCGAAATGGTCAGACTATGGCTACACCTTC. Amino acids: CASSYSKWSDYGYTF.

The J gene is TRBJ2-2, the V gene TRBV6-6; D possibly corresponds to TRBD2 (7 bases). Germline V lookup: CDR1 MNHNY, CDR2 SVGAGI (reference sequence). The CDR3 contains 13 residues. Trimming took off 8 bases at V and 5 bases at J, with 12 bases between the two ends. The CDR3 loop is CASLKGGTGELFF. The CDR3 DNA reads TGTGCCAGCCTGAAGGGGGGGACCGGGGAGCTGTTTTTT.

The J gene is TRBJ2-7, the V gene TRBV28; no clear D. This CDR3 has 14 amino acids. CDR1 and CDR2 from the germline V gene are MDHEN and SYDVKM. V dropped 7 bases and J dropped 7 bases, with 20 bases sitting between them. CDR3 coding DNA: TGTGCCAGCACCCAAACCGACCGAACCGGGGAGCAGTACTTC. It translates to CASTQTDRTGEQYF.

This chain uses TRBV5-6 with TRBJ1-1; D unresolved. The CDR3 runs 11 residues. Germline V gene lookup returns CDR1 SGHDT and CDR2 YYEEEE. V was shortened by 2 bases and J by 9 bases, with 8 bases between the two germline ends. The CDR3 region is CASSFGRKAFF. The CDR3 coding sequence is TGTGCCAGCAGCTTCGGCAGGAAAGCTTTCTTT.

This clone has just one count. The chain links TRBV4-3 to TRBJ2-7, with D unclear. Germline V lookup: CDR1 LGHNA, CDR2 YSLEER. The CDR3 extends over 12 amino acids. V lost 0 bases, J lost 6 bases, and 6 bases lay in between. The CDR3 loop is CASSQDLSEQYF. CDR3 in DNA: TGCGCCAGCAGCCAAGATCTTTCCGAGCAGTACTTC.